Sequencing of this TCR beta chain was carried out in a study of CD8+ T cells in alopecia areata. General observations from the study: Among patients, TCR sharing was less clear than in mice, a difference possibly due in part to HLA diversity in the patient population.

Comment on this clone: Its specificity is unknown.

Investigators isolated RNA and reverse transcribed it into cDNA to act as the sequencing template. Using immunoSEQ multiplex PCR, the repertoire was profiled, and TCRdb retains in-frame clones only, with some absent. The sample lists 100,000 to 130,000 clones, 45% to 60% occurring once. Per germline, CDR1 MNHNY and CDR2 SVGAGI (reference sequence). This CDR3 contains 11 residues. Trimming removed 6 bases at V and 9 bases at J, with 9 bases between. Alopecia areata patients gave lesional scalp punch biopsies and peripheral blood samples. Sequencing was done on a sample of NKG2D-low CD8+ T cells sorted from blood. The rearrangement links TRBV6-6 to TRBJ1-5; D unresolved. This TCR came from a human donor with alopecia areata. Here the CDR3 reads CASREGMPQHF. The CDR3 bases are TGTGCCAGCAGGGAAGGGATGCCCCAGCATTTT.